The clone carrying this T cell receptor (beta chain) was counted a single time. Antigen: not known. This sample was included in a study of cytomegalovirus exposure and HLA in healthy donors. Findings and limits, study-wide: Sequencing likely caused a cluster of highly shared sequence variants. Apparent HLA restriction characterized most CMV-associated TCR beta chains in a later analysis. Several of the most significant clusters appeared, in a later analysis, to be linked to common viral pathogens.

Trimming took 0 bases from V and 5 from J, leaving 8 bases between them. The germline CDR1 and CDR2 sequences are SGHRS and YFSETQ. This CDR3 comprises 13 residues. PCR was performed using 60 Vbeta and 13 Jbeta primers. The repertoire was sequenced with immunoSEQ multiplex PCR; TCRdb's copy has only in-frame clones and lacks some. This table has about 160,000 clones, more than 60% appearing once. The sequence came from a woman aged 30 to 39 in good health and CMV-seronegative. Sequences were obtained from PBMCs. J is TRBJ1-2 and V is TRBV5-1, with D uncertain. As DNA, the CDR3 is TGCGCCAGCAGCTTGGGCGGGGAGTATGGCTACACCTTC. Its protein is CASSLGGEYGYTF.